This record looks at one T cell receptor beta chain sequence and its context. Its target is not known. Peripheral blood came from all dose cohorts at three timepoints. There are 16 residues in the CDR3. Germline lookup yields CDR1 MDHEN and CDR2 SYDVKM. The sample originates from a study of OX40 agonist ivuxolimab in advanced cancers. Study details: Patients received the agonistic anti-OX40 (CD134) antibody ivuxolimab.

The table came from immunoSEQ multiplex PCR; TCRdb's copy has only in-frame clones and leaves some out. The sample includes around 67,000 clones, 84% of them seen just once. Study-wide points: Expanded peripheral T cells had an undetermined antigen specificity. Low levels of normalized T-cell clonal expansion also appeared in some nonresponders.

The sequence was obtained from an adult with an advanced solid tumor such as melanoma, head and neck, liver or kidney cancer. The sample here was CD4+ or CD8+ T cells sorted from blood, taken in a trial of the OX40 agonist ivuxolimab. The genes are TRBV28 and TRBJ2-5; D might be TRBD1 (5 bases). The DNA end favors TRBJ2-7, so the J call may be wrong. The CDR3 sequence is CASSLVVGASRSEQYF. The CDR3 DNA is TGTGCCAGCAGTTTAGTCGTAGGGGCGAGTCGAAGCGAGCAGTACTTC.